Presented here are 13 T cell receptor beta chains from one specimen sequenced in a study of T cell responses to AZD1222 COVID-19 vaccine. Sequencing was performed with immunoSEQ multiplex PCR; in TCRdb, only in-frame clones are kept and a portion is missing. The data show about 140,000 clones, 93% seen once. Specimen: peripheral blood, collected on day 0 of MenACWY control vaccination. These receptors were obtained from an adult in good health.

The chain uses TRBV7-9 and TRBJ2-1, with D perhaps assigned TRBD1 or TRBD2 (5 bases each). The CDR3 length is 12 residues. Trimming shortened V by 5 bases and J by 12 bases, and 14 bases separated the two germline ends. In germline, CDR1 is SEHNR, CDR2 FQNEAQ (reference sequence). This chain's CDR3 is CASSDFPGPQFF. In DNA, the CDR3 is TGTGCCAGCAGCGATTTCCCGGGACCGCAGTTCTTC.

This clone appeared a single time. The rearrangement joins TRBV19 to TRBJ1-6; 9 positions agree with TRBD1. This CDR3 is built from 13 residues. The germline gives CDR1 LNHDA, CDR2 SQIVND (reference sequence). The V segment lost 5 bases and the J segment 11 bases; nucleotides outside the gene matches: 4. The CDR3 sequence is CASSLRQGAPLHF. CDR3 bases: TGTGCCAGTAGTCTACGACAGGGGGCACCCCTCCACTTT.

This clone has a single count. The rearrangement joins TRBV15 to TRBJ2-4; 7 nucleotides line up with TRBD2. The CDR3 consists of 16 residues. Germline values: CDR1 LNHNV, CDR2 YYDKDF (reference sequence). V was pared by 1 base and J by 4 bases, with 7 bases of the junction left unmatched. The DNA of the CDR3 is TGTGCCACCAGCAGAGGTAGTCTAGCGGCTAAAAACATTCAGTACTTC. Protein sequence: CATSRGSLAAKNIQYF.

This chain uses TRBV7-7 with TRBJ1-2; TRBD1 matches at 9 bases. Germline V gene sequence: CDR1 SSHAT, CDR2 FNYEAQ (reference sequence). The ends lost 5 bases at V and 6 bases at J; junction bases unmatched: 7. The CDR3 totals 14 residues. The CDR3 DNA reads as TGTGCCAGCAGCCGGTTGGGACAGGGAGATGGCTACACCTTC. This codes for CASSRLGQGDGYTF.

The table lists this clone with a count of one. The gene calls are TRBV14 and TRBJ2-5, with D perhaps assigned TRBD1 or TRBD2 (5 bases each). This CDR3 contains 18 residues. Germline V gene data show CDR1 as SGHDN and CDR2 as FVKESK. V lost 3 bases and J lost 2, with 22 bases in between. The CDR3 sequence: CASSQGRFGTSRQETQYF. The DNA of the CDR3 is TGTGCCAGCAGCCAGGGACGCTTCGGAACGAGTAGGCAAGAGACCCAGTACTTC.

The sample holds one count of this clone. V usage is TRBV7-9 and J usage is TRBJ2-5, with 9 bases identical to TRBD2. CDR3 length: 16 amino acids. V dropped 5 bases and J dropped 0; count of bases not matched to a gene: 7. Germline V gives CDR1 SEHNR, CDR2 FQNEAQ (reference sequence). CDR3 region: CASSPPGLANQETQYF. The CDR3 DNA reads as TGTGCCAGCAGCCCCCCAGGACTAGCGAACCAAGAGACCCAGTACTTC. Full variable domain (outside the CDR3, taken from reference TRBV7-9 and TRBJ2-5): DTGVSQNPRHKITKRGQNVTFRCDPISEHNRLYWYRQTLGQGPEFLTYFQNEAQLEKSRLLSDRFSAERPKGSFSTLEIQRTEQGDSAMYLCASSPPGLANQETQYFGPGTRLLVL.

The chain links TRBV7-8 to TRBJ2-7, with 7 positions matching TRBD1. V dropped 0 bases and J dropped 0; count of bases not matched to a gene: 5. Germline CDR1 is SGHVS and CDR2 is FQNEAQ. The CDR3 is 16 amino acids. DNA of the CDR3: TGTGCCAGCAGCTTAGCCGGACAGGTGAGCTCCTACGAGCAGTACTTC. Amino acid sequence: CASSLAGQVSSYEQYF.

V gene TRBV6-2 or TRBV6-3 combines with J gene TRBJ1-4; D not certain. The CDR3 extends over 16 amino acids. Trimming left V 5 bases short and J 1 base short, with 14 bases between. Germline CDR1 and CDR2: MNHEY and SVGEGT. The CDR3 loop reads CASSQGKMETNEKLFF. For the CDR3, the DNA is TGTGCCAGCAGTCAAGGAAAGATGGAAACTAATGAAAAACTGTTTTTT.

V usage is TRBV28 and J usage is TRBJ1-1; D gene uncertain. The CDR3 totals 14 residues. V gave up 2 bases and J gave up 2 bases, with 9 bases separating them. Germline V gives CDR1 MDHEN, CDR2 SYDVKM. Here the CDR3 DNA reads TGTGCCAGCAGTTTAGGGGTCAGCAACACTGAAGCTTTCTTT. The encoded protein is CASSLGVSNTEAFF.

The CDR3 DNA sequence: TGCGCCAGCAGCGTCGGGGGAGGCAATTCACCCCTCCACTTT. Amino acid sequence: CASSVGGGNSPLHF. V is TRBV5-1 and J is TRBJ1-6; D is possibly TRBD1 (5 bases). CDR1 and CDR2 from the germline V gene are SGHRS and YFSETQ. Deletions cut 4 bases from V and 7 bases from J, with 12 bases between. The CDR3 runs 14 residues.

The J gene is TRBJ1-5, the V gene TRBV2, with D possibly being TRBD1 (6 bases). The CDR3 runs 13 residues. Per the germline V gene, CDR1 is SNHLY and CDR2 is FYNNEI. V was clipped by 5 bases and J by 6 bases, with 11 bases between them. CDR3 sequence reads: CASSNREGQPQHF. The CDR3 bases are TGTGCCAGCAGTAACAGGGAAGGTCAGCCCCAGCATTTT.

V usage is TRBV5-1 and J usage is TRBJ1-2, with 7 bases lining up with TRBD1. The V and J ends lost 4 bases and 3 bases, in that order; junction bases with no gene match: 6. The length of the CDR3 is 14 residues. CDR1 and CDR2 from the germline V gene are SGHRS and YFSETQ. The CDR3 loop reads CASSQGTDYYGYTF. CDR3 sequence (DNA): TGCGCCAGCAGCCAGGGGACAGACTACTATGGCTACACCTTC.

The V gene is TRBV10-3, the J gene TRBJ2-4, with D unclear. Per the germline V gene, CDR1 is ENHRY and CDR2 is SYGVKD. Trimming took off 0 bases at V and 1 base at J, with 1 base between the two ends. The CDR3 is 13 residues long. CDR3 coding DNA: TGTGCCATCAGTGAGTCGGCCAAAAACATTCAGTACTTC. It codes for CAISESAKNIQYF.